A single sample is the source of the 7 T cell receptor beta chains below, sequenced in a study of blood T cell repertoires in COVID-19 (dated by TCRdb to between 2020 and 2021). The library was produced with the immunoSEQ multiplex PCR assay. As stored in TCRdb, this immuneACCESS dataset retains in-frame rearrangements with V and J assigned. A fraction of the clones does not appear; measured against another copy, unresolved V genes explain less than half of the discrepancy, and the remainder lacks a known reason. Counted in this sample were over 95,000 clones; approximately 84% of them appeared once. The ten largest make up 3% to 3.5% of the sample. Sequenced input: peripheral blood. The origin of the receptors is a man aged 35 to 55 with acute or convalescent COVID-19.

The V call is TRBV7-8, the J call TRBJ2-3, with 7 nucleotides matching TRBD2. Germline V lookup: CDR1 SGHVS, CDR2 FQNEAQ. This CDR3 region has 16 residues. Losses at the gene ends were 0 bases for V and 0 bases for J; bases not matched to a gene: 3. The chain's CDR3 is CASSLALAASTDTQYF. As DNA, the CDR3 is TGTGCCAGCAGCTTAGCTCTAGCGGCGAGCACAGATACGCAGTATTTT.

CDR3 loop: CASSLDRGNQPQHF. The DNA for the CDR3 is TGTGCCAGTAGTCTTGACAGGGGCAATCAGCCCCAGCATTTT. The chain links TRBV19 to TRBJ1-5, with 7 bases matching TRBD1. Losses at the gene ends were 5 bases for V and 2 bases for J; bases not matched to a gene: 3. Germline CDR1 LNHDA, CDR2 SQIVND (reference sequence). This CDR3 spans 14 amino acids.

V and J are TRBV6-6 and TRBJ2-3; 7 bases line up with TRBD1. Germline V lookup: CDR1 MNHNY, CDR2 SVGAGI (reference sequence). Trimming took 4 bases from V and 4 from J; bases not matched to a gene: 2. The CDR3 runs 13 residues. CDR3 residues: CASSSQGADTQYF. In nucleotides, the CDR3 is TGTGCCAGCAGTTCCCAGGGGGCAGATACGCAGTATTTT.

This clone was found a few times. The gene calls are TRBV18 and TRBJ2-7, with D possibly being TRBD1 (5 bases). This CDR3 contains 14 residues. Per germline, CDR1 KGHSH and CDR2 LQKENI. Deletions cut 1 base from V and 6 bases from J, with 13 bases between. CDR3 in amino acids: CASSPQASGAEQYF. DNA of the CDR3: TGTGCCAGCTCACCACAGGCTTCTGGGGCCGAGCAGTACTTC.

The sample holds one count of this clone. The rearrangement links TRBV5-1 to TRBJ2-2, with TRBD1 matching 7 bases. This CDR3 contains 14 residues. Germline lookup yields CDR1 SGHRS and CDR2 YFSETQ. The junction had 5 bases not matched to a gene; V was cut back by 3 bases and J by 6 bases. The CDR3 DNA is TGCGCCAGCAGCTCCCCCACAGGGGCCGGGGAGCTGTTTTTT. The encoded protein is CASSSPTGAGELFF.

The chain links TRBV30 to TRBJ1-1; D is unclear. Deletions cut 1 base from V and 5 bases from J, with 8 bases between. Per germline, CDR1 GTSNPN and CDR2 SVGIG (reference sequence). The CDR3 consists of 12 residues. In nucleotides, the CDR3 is TGTGCCTGGAGTGGGGAGGGTACTGAAGCTTTCTTT. Its translation is CAWSGEGTEAFF.

This chain joins TRBV19 and TRBJ2-1, with TRBD1 as a possible D gene (5 bases). The CDR3 sequence is 15 residues long. Germline assignment: CDR1 LNHDA and CDR2 SQIVND (reference sequence). V lost 7 bases and J lost 4, with 17 bases in between. This CDR3 reads CASMAGASGYNEQFF. CDR3 nucleotides: TGTGCCAGTATGGCTGGGGCCTCTGGATACAATGAGCAGTTCTTC.